Listed below are T cell receptor beta chains from one sample, sequenced in a study of blood T cell repertoires in COVID-19. TCRdb's table, derived via immunoSEQ multiplex PCR, lists solely in-frame clones and lacks some. The sample lists 200,000 to 300,000 clones, roughly 89% seen once, with more than 3.5% in the top ten. The sequenced sample was PBMCs or T cells enriched from blood (not recorded which). These receptors were obtained from a woman aged 30 to 39 who had recovered from COVID-19. Each CDR3 is given with its conserved first and last residue. A D gene is named only where the DNA matches it firmly. Rows give clone size only sometimes, using once, few, many, or a class for an expanded clone.

clone_size: NA; v_call: TRBV5-4; d_call: TRBD2; j_call: TRBJ2-1; cdr3_aa: CASSLPFSGRFYNEQFF; cdr3_nt: TGTGCCAGCAGCCTCCCCTTCAGCGGGAGGTTCTACAATGAGCAGTTCTTC
clone_size: NA; v_call: TRBV5-1; d_call: TRBD1; j_call: TRBJ1-6; cdr3_aa: CASSQGQGVNSPLHF; cdr3_nt: TGCGCCAGCAGCCAGGGTCAGGGGGTTAATTCACCCCTCCACTTT
clone_size: NA; v_call: TRBV27; d_call: NA; j_call: TRBJ1-4; cdr3_aa: CASSFSGSNEKLFF; cdr3_nt: TGTGCCAGCAGTTTTTCTGGGAGTAATGAAAAACTGTTTTTT
clone_size: NA; v_call: TRBV20-1; d_call: NA; j_call: TRBJ2-5; cdr3_aa: CSARTQETQYF; cdr3_nt: TGCAGTGCTAGAACACAAGAGACCCAGTACTTC
clone_size: NA; v_call: TRBV7-3; d_call: TRBD2; j_call: TRBJ2-1; cdr3_aa: CASSLRSGRNEQFF; cdr3_nt: TGTGCCAGCAGCTTAAGGAGCGGGAGAAATGAGCAGTTCTTC
clone_size: NA; v_call: TRBV5-1; d_call: NA; j_call: TRBJ2-1; cdr3_aa: CASSLSSSYNEQFF; cdr3_nt: TGCGCCAGCAGCTTATCTAGCTCCTACAATGAGCAGTTCTTC
clone_size: NA; v_call: TRBV10-3; d_call: NA; j_call: TRBJ1-1; cdr3_aa: CAISGQNTEAFF; cdr3_nt: TGTGCCATCAGTGGACAGAACACTGAAGCTTTCTTT
clone_size: NA; v_call: TRBV5-6; d_call: NA; j_call: TRBJ1-6; cdr3_aa: CASSRTASSYNSPLHF; cdr3_nt: TGTGCCAGCTCTCGGACTGCGAGCTCCTATAATTCACCCCTCCACTTT
clone_size: NA; v_call: TRBV28; d_call: TRBD1; j_call: TRBJ1-5; cdr3_aa: CASSLILGRGNVGNQPQHF; cdr3_nt: TGTGCCAGCAGTTTGATATTGGGCAGGGGGAACGTAGGCAATCAGCCCCAGCATTTT
clone_size: NA; v_call: TRBV7-6; d_call: TRBD1; j_call: TRBJ2-7; cdr3_aa: CASTIEGQGIRQYF; cdr3_nt: TGTGCCAGCACCATAGAGGGACAGGGGATTCGGCAGTACTTC
clone_size: NA; v_call: TRBV7-2; d_call: NA; j_call: TRBJ1-1; cdr3_aa: CASSSLLDTEAFF; cdr3_nt: TGTGCCAGCAGCTCACTCCTGGACACTGAAGCTTTCTTT
clone_size: NA; v_call: TRBV28; d_call: NA; j_call: TRBJ1-1; cdr3_aa: CASSLFQNLNTEAFF; cdr3_nt: TGTGCCAGCAGTTTATTTCAGAACCTTAACACTGAAGCTTTCTTT
clone_size: NA; v_call: TRBV23-1; d_call: TRBD1; j_call: TRBJ2-5; cdr3_aa: CASSRLLPGQGQETQYF; cdr3_nt: TGCGCCAGCAGTCGCCTCCTTCCGGGACAGGGCCAAGAGACCCAGTACTTC
clone_size: NA; v_call: TRBV27; d_call: NA; j_call: TRBJ2-7; cdr3_aa: CASRSFDSYSYEQYF; cdr3_nt: TGTGCCAGCAGGAGCTTTGACAGCTACTCCTACGAGCAGTACTTC
clone_size: NA; v_call: TRBV19; d_call: TRBD1; j_call: TRBJ2-7; cdr3_aa: CASSFGQGLYEQYF; cdr3_nt: TGTGCCAGTAGTTTTGGACAGGGGTTATACGAGCAGTACTTC
clone_size: NA; v_call: TRBV11-3; d_call: TRBD1; j_call: TRBJ2-2; cdr3_aa: CASSSATGTGPGELFF; cdr3_nt: TGTGCCAGCAGCTCGGCCACCGGGACAGGCCCCGGGGAGCTGTTTTTT
clone_size: NA; v_call: TRBV5-1; d_call: NA; j_call: TRBJ2-3; cdr3_aa: CASSQGLDTDTQYF; cdr3_nt: TGCGCCAGCAGCCAGGGACTCGACACAGATACGCAGTATTTT
clone_size: NA; v_call: TRBV6-5; d_call: TRBD2; j_call: TRBJ2-7; cdr3_aa: CASSYGAGGSYEQYF; cdr3_nt: TGTGCCAGCAGTTACGGAGCGGGAGGATCCTACGAGCAGTACTTC
clone_size: NA; v_call: TRBV6-5; d_call: NA; j_call: TRBJ1-6; cdr3_aa: CASSSQGVRSPLHF; cdr3_nt: TGTGCCAGCAGTTCACAGGGTGTTCGTTCACCCCTCCACTTT
clone_size: NA; v_call: TRBV29-1; d_call: TRBD1; j_call: TRBJ2-5; cdr3_aa: CSVRQGYQETQYF; cdr3_nt: TGCAGCGTCCGACAGGGGTACCAAGAGACCCAGTACTTC
clone_size: NA; v_call: TRBV30; d_call: NA; j_call: TRBJ1-1; cdr3_aa: CAWKKAQPNTEAFF; cdr3_nt: TGTGCCTGGAAAAAGGCACAGCCGAACACTGAAGCTTTCTTT
clone_size: NA; v_call: TRBV7-2; d_call: TRBD1; j_call: TRBJ2-7; cdr3_aa: CASSFQHKDRGRLHEQYF; cdr3_nt: TGTGCCAGCAGCTTTCAACACAAAGACAGGGGGCGTCTCCACGAGCAGTACTTC
clone_size: NA; v_call: TRBV6-4; d_call: NA; j_call: TRBJ1-3; cdr3_aa: CASSDSKGLAGNTIYF; cdr3_nt: TGTGCCAGCAGTGACTCGAAGGGGTTGGCTGGAAACACCATATATTTT
clone_size: once; v_call: TRBV19; d_call: NA; j_call: TRBJ2-6; cdr3_aa: CASSGNSGANVLTF; cdr3_nt: TGTGCCAGTAGTGGCAACTCTGGGGCCAACGTCCTGACTTTC
clone_size: NA; v_call: TRBV24-1; d_call: NA; j_call: TRBJ2-7; cdr3_aa: CATSDFGYEQYF; cdr3_nt: TGTGCCACCAGTGATTTCGGGTACGAGCAGTACTTC
clone_size: NA; v_call: TRBV2; d_call: NA; j_call: TRBJ1-5; cdr3_aa: CASREGVVNQPQHF; cdr3_nt: TGTGCCAGCAGAGAGGGGGTCGTCAATCAGCCCCAGCATTTT
clone_size: NA; v_call: TRBV11-2; d_call: NA; j_call: TRBJ1-2; cdr3_aa: CASSLVSDGGYTF; cdr3_nt: TGTGCCAGCAGCTTAGTTAGTGACGGGGGCTACACCTTC
clone_size: NA; v_call: TRBV20-1; d_call: NA; j_call: TRBJ2-3; cdr3_aa: CSASRTGSDTQYF; cdr3_nt: TGCAGTGCTAGTCGTACAGGTTCGGATACGCAGTATTTT
clone_size: NA; v_call: TRBV4-3; d_call: NA; j_call: TRBJ2-7; cdr3_aa: CASSQDQGIYEQYF; cdr3_nt: TGCGCCAGCAGCCAAGACCAGGGGATCTACGAGCAGTACTTC
clone_size: once; v_call: TRBV9; d_call: NA; j_call: TRBJ1-4; cdr3_aa: CAAPLLEKLFF; cdr3_nt: TGTGCAGCCCCCTTACTTGAAAAACTGTTTTTT
clone_size: NA; v_call: TRBV28; d_call: NA; j_call: TRBJ1-1; cdr3_aa: CASSSRHTEAFF; cdr3_nt: TGTGCCAGCAGTTCTAGGCACACTGAAGCTTTCTTT
clone_size: NA; v_call: TRBV4-1; d_call: TRBD1; j_call: TRBJ1-1; cdr3_aa: CASSQDTSGGRTEAFF; cdr3_nt: TGCGCCAGCAGCCAAGATACCTCAGGGGGTCGAACTGAAGCTTTCTTT
clone_size: NA; v_call: TRBV11-2; d_call: NA; j_call: TRBJ1-3; cdr3_aa: CASSRSGIAASGNTIYF; cdr3_nt: TGTGCCAGCAGCCGTAGCGGAATCGCAGCCTCTGGAAACACCATATATTTT
clone_size: NA; v_call: TRBV5-4; d_call: NA; j_call: TRBJ2-4; cdr3_aa: CASSLFSVAKNIQYF; cdr3_nt: TGTGCCAGCAGCTTGTTTAGCGTAGCCAAAAACATTCAGTACTTC
clone_size: NA; v_call: TRBV29-1; d_call: NA; j_call: TRBJ1-1; cdr3_aa: CSGVRVGTEAFF; cdr3_nt: TGCAGCGGCGTTCGGGTGGGCACTGAAGCTTTCTTT
clone_size: NA; v_call: TRBV19; d_call: TRBD1; j_call: TRBJ1-4; cdr3_aa: CASSIRTGVRGEKLFF; cdr3_nt: TGTGCCAGTAGTATACGAACAGGGGTCCGCGGTGAAAAACTGTTTTTT
clone_size: NA; v_call: TRBV7-2; d_call: NA; j_call: TRBJ2-3; cdr3_aa: CASSLAGPPGGDTQYF; cdr3_nt: TGTGCCAGCAGCTTAGCTGGCCCGCCCGGGGGAGATACGCAGTATTTT
clone_size: NA; v_call: TRBV7-2; d_call: NA; j_call: TRBJ1-6; cdr3_aa: CASSLRGSNSPLHF; cdr3_nt: TGTGCCAGCAGCTTGAGGGGGAGTAATTCACCCCTCCACTTT
clone_size: NA; v_call: TRBV5-8; d_call: NA; j_call: TRBJ1-1; cdr3_aa: CASSLAGGNTEAFF; cdr3_nt: TGTGCCAGCAGCTTGGCCGGGGGAAACACTGAAGCTTTCTTT
clone_size: NA; v_call: TRBV24-1; d_call: TRBD1; j_call: TRBJ2-7; cdr3_aa: CATSAGQESSYEQYF; cdr3_nt: TGTGCCACCAGTGCAGGACAGGAGAGCTCCTACGAGCAGTACTTC
clone_size: NA; v_call: TRBV7-9; d_call: NA; j_call: TRBJ1-2; cdr3_aa: CASSPDSNYGYTF; cdr3_nt: TGTGCCAGCAGCCCGGACAGCAACTATGGCTACACCTTC
clone_size: NA; v_call: TRBV18; d_call: TRBD2; j_call: TRBJ2-7; cdr3_aa: CASSPGLAGTFSDEQYF; cdr3_nt: TGTGCCAGCTCCCCCGGACTAGCGGGAACCTTCTCCGACGAGCAGTACTTC
clone_size: NA; v_call: TRBV19; d_call: TRBD1; j_call: TRBJ2-2; cdr3_aa: CASQGQGRLVTGELFF; cdr3_nt: TGTGCCAGCCAAGGACAGGGGCGGTTAGTCACCGGGGAGCTGTTTTTT
clone_size: NA; v_call: TRBV7-9; d_call: NA; j_call: TRBJ1-2; cdr3_aa: CASSLDQVYYTF; cdr3_nt: TGTGCCAGCAGCTTAGACCAGGTCTACTACACCTTC
clone_size: once; v_call: TRBV3-1/TRBV3-2; d_call: TRBD1; j_call: TRBJ1-2; cdr3_aa: CASSGQGAGGYTF; cdr3_nt: TGTGCCAGCAGCGGACAGGGGGCGGGTGGCTACACCTTC
clone_size: NA; v_call: TRBV11-1; d_call: NA; j_call: TRBJ1-1; cdr3_aa: CASSLAGRVFTEAFF; cdr3_nt: TGTGCCAGCAGCTTAGCGGGCAGGGTGTTCACTGAAGCTTTCTTT
clone_size: NA; v_call: TRBV4-1; d_call: TRBD1; j_call: TRBJ2-1; cdr3_aa: CASSQGPGQGANEQFF; cdr3_nt: TGCGCCAGCAGCCAAGGCCCGGGACAGGGGGCGAATGAGCAGTTCTTC
clone_size: once; v_call: TRBV3-1/TRBV3-2; d_call: TRBD2; j_call: TRBJ2-2; cdr3_aa: CASSQIAGGKTGELFF; cdr3_nt: TGTGCCAGCAGCCAAATAGCGGGAGGGAAAACCGGGGAGCTGTTTTTT
clone_size: NA; v_call: TRBV4-2; d_call: NA; j_call: TRBJ1-2; cdr3_aa: CASSQVTGENYGYTF; cdr3_nt: TGTGCCAGCAGCCAAGTAACAGGAGAGAACTATGGCTACACCTTC
clone_size: NA; v_call: TRBV5-4; d_call: TRBD2; j_call: TRBJ2-5; cdr3_aa: CASSFPAGGRETQYF; cdr3_nt: TGTGCCAGCAGCTTTCCAGCGGGAGGGAGAGAGACCCAGTACTTC
clone_size: NA; v_call: TRBV27; d_call: TRBD2; j_call: TRBJ2-5; cdr3_aa: CASRLGGRPGETQYF; cdr3_nt: TGTGCCAGCAGGCTTGGCGGGAGGCCCGGGGAGACCCAGTACTTC
clone_size: NA; v_call: TRBV27; d_call: TRBD1; j_call: TRBJ1-1; cdr3_aa: CASSSSYRGRMNTEAFF; cdr3_nt: TGTGCCAGCAGTTCATCATACAGGGGACGGATGAACACTGAAGCTTTCTTT